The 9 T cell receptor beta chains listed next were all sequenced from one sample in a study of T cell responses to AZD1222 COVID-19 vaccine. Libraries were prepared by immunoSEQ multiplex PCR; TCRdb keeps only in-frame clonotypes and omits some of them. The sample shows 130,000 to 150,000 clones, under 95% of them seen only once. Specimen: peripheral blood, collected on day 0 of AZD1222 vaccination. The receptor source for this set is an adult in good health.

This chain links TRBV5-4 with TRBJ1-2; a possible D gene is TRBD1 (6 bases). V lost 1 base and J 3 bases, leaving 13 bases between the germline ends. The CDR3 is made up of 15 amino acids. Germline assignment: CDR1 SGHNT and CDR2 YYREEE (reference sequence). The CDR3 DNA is TGTGCCAGCAGCTTGAATGGAGGGGGTCACTATGGCTACACCTTC. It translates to CASSLNGGGHYGYTF.

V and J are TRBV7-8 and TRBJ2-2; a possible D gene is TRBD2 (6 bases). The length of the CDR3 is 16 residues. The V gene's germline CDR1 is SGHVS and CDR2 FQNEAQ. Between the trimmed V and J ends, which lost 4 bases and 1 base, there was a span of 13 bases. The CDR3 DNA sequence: TGTGCCAGCAGCTCGGGAGTAGGCCGGAACACCGGGGAGCTGTTTTTT. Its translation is CASSSGVGRNTGELFF.

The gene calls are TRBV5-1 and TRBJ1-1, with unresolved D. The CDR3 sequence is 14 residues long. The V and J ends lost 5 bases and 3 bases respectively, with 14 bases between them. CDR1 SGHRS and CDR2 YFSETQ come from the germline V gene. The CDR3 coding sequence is TGCGCCAGCAGACCACAGAGGAGGGACACTGAAGCTTTCTTT. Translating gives CASRPQRRDTEAFF.

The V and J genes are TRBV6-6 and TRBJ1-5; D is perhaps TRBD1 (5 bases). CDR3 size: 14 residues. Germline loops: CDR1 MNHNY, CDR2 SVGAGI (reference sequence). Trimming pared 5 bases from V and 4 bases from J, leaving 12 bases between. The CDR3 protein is CASSPGGENQPQHF. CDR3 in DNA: TGTGCCAGCAGTCCGGGGGGGGAAAATCAGCCCCAGCATTTT.

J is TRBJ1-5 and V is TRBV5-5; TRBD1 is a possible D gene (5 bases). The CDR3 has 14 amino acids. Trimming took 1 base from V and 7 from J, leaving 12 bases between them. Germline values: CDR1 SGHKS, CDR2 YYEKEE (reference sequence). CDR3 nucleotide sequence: TGTGCCAGCAGCTTGCTAAGGGAGGGGCAGCCCCAGCATTTT. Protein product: CASSLLREGQPQHF.

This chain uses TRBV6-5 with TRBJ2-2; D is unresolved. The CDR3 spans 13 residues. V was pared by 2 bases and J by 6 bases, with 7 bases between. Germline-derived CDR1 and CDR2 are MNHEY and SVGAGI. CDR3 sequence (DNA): TGTGCCAGCAGTTACCTCGCGGCCGGGGAGCTGTTTTTT. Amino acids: CASSYLAAGELFF.

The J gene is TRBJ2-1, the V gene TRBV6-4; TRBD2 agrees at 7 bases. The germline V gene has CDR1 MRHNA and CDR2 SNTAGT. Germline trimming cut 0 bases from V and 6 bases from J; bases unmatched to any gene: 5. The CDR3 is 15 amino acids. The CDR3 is CASSDSSGSSNEQFF. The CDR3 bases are TGTGCCAGCAGTGACTCTAGCGGGTCAAGCAATGAGCAGTTCTTC.

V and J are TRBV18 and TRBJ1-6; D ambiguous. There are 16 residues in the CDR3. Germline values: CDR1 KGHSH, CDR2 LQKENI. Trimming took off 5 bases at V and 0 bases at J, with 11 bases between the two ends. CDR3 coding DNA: TGTGCCAGCTCAGGCCCACAGAGCTCCTATAATTCACCCCTCCACTTT. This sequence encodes CASSGPQSSYNSPLHF.

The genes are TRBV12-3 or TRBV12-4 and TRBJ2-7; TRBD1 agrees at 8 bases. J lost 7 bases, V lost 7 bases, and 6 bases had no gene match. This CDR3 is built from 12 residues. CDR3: CASTRQGWEQYF. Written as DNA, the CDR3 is TGTGCCAGCACCCGACAGGGGTGGGAGCAGTACTTC.